The T cell receptor beta chain under discussion was sequenced for a study of T cell clones after liver transplantation (dated by TCRdb to between 2017 and 2020). Background on the whole study: The samples were obtained from ITN030ST, a randomized trial that attempted immunosuppression withdrawal within 2 years after liver transplantation. After a pre-transplant mixed lymphocyte reaction, TCRbeta sequencing was used to pinpoint donor-reactive T cell clones, which were subsequently tracked in post-transplant blood. Third party-reactive TCRbeta sequences from pre-transplant MLRs were also identified as an antigen-independent comparator for donor-reactive sequences. Three of the eight recipients were HCV-positive; the others were transplanted for non-autoimmune, non-viral indications. Until randomization at 12-24 months post-transplant, subjects were given standard immunosuppression, with no induction therapy. Tolerance was defined as complete withdrawal of immunosuppression for at least one year without a rise in liver enzymes beyond twice the upper limit of normal. Of the 8 liver transplant recipients making up the studied cohort, 3 were classified as tolerant and 5 as non-tolerant.

Study-level results and caveats: Circulating donor-reactive CD4 TCRbeta sequences fell significantly post-transplant in most of the 8 subjects, irrespective of tolerance or HCV status. The conclusions were considered preliminary, being limited by small, heterogeneous patient numbers and non-standardized post-transplant time points. The decline in donor-reactive sequences exceeded the decline in third party-reactive sequences, suggesting partial antigen-specific deletion that was unrelated to withdrawal success. In two subjects, low numbers of available donor cells limited the measurable donor-reactive repertoire. Without allograft tissue specimens, donor-reactive T cells may have migrated into the graft rather than being deleted. When repertoire turnover was taken into account, detection of donor-reactive sequences was significantly reduced in 7 of 8 subjects for CD4 and in 8 of 8 subjects for CD8.

This clone is judged medium-sized (0.01 to 0.1%). The target of this receptor is not known. One base away there is no much larger clone; base qualities are not given. High-throughput TCRbeta CDR3 sequencing of frozen genomic DNA was performed by immunoSEQ, with PCR amplification, mapping, bias correction and internal controls included. For the original study's pipeline: Only productive rearrangements were retained, with each unique TCRbeta sequence defined by its CDR3 nucleotide sequence together with its V and J gene. A sequence counted as donor-reactive only if the sequence showed at least 5-fold expansion in CFSE-low cells compared with unstimulated pre-transplant cells and had a frequency of at least 0.01%. Minimum frequency thresholds were set for each subject on the basis of the unstimulated sample with the lowest template count, so that a detection power of at least 90% was ensured. Jensen-Shannon divergence between the top 1000 TCRbeta sequences post-transplant and pre-transplant was used to measure repertoire turnover. Changes in detection of donor-reactive sequences were assessed with two-sided Fisher's exact tests. TCRdb stores this immuneACCESS table with in-frame sequences only. Part of the clones is absent; in the studies checked, under half of the shortfall reflects unresolved V genes, and no reason is known for the rest. The V and J calls and clone size are taken from that table; D and trimming were inferred from the DNA. The sample contains about 4,800 clones, roughly 27% of them found a single time. 12% to 15% of the sample belongs to the ten largest clones.

To define alloreactive TCRbeta sequences, the proliferating CFSE-low cells from the MLR were sequenced. In CFSE-MLRs, pre-transplant recipient cells were stimulated with donor PBMCs, splenocytes or lymph node cells, or with third-party PBMCs. Each of the 8 studied subjects was randomized to immunosuppression withdrawal. Genomic DNA was isolated with the Qiagen DNeasy Blood and Tissue Kit. The origin of this receptor is a human patient who received a liver transplant. A transplant means some T cells may be of graft donor rather than patient origin. The sequenced material came from CD4+ T cells from cultured PBMCs.

The CDR3 has the sequence CASSITYGDTQYF. The sequenced DNA is TGTGCCAGTAGTATAACGTACGGGGATACGCAGTATTTT. Rearrangement joined TRBV19 to TRBJ2-3; the D gene assignment is ambiguous. Via the germline V gene (reference sequence), CDR1 is LNHDA and CDR2 SQIVND. The cysteine opens and the phenylalanine closes a CDR3 of 13 amino acids. Here the CDR3 DNA is all that survives: 39 bases in frame from base 1. Between the V and J ends, shortened by 2 bases and 6 bases respectively, the junction contains 9 bases. The full variable domain, with segments outside the CDR3 supplied by the reference TRBV19 and TRBJ2-3 proteins, appears as DGGITQSPKYLFRKEGQNVTLSCEQNLNHDAMYWYRQDPGQGLRLIYYSQIVNDFQKGDIAEGYSVSREKKESFPLTVTSAQKNPTAFYLCASSITYGDTQYFGPGTRLTVL.